The TCR beta chain described here comes from a study of T cell responses to AZD1222 COVID-19 vaccine. Study findings and constraints: Seropositive AZD1222 recipients at baseline numbered only 5 to 7. Vaccination with two AZD1222 doses was followed by a rise in Spike-specific TCR breadth and depth. Targeting of unmutated variant regions was reportedly seen in nearly half of spike-specific TCRs.

The germline CDR1 and CDR2 sequences are SGDLS and YYNGEE. V lost 2 bases and J 5 bases, leaving 6 bases between the germline ends. The CDR3 runs 12 residues. In regard to this clone: As yet, its antigen is unknown. At the DNA level, this CDR3 is encoded by other sequences in the same sample as well.

TCRdb's copy holds only in-frame clones and misses some; the assay was immunoSEQ multiplex PCR. The table shows around 140,000 clones, with approximately 92% occurring only once. Here the sequenced sample was peripheral blood, taken on day 0 of AZD1222 vaccination. This receptor was identified in an adult in good health. The rearrangement joins TRBV9 to TRBJ2-3, with D uncertain. Here the CDR3 DNA reads TGTGCCAGCAGCGTCGTTGGAGATACGCAGTATTTT. Amino acid sequence: CASSVVGDTQYF. Complete variable domain (other parts from reference TRBV9 and TRBJ2-3): DSGVTQTPKHLITATGQRVTLRCSPRSGDLSVYWYQQSLDQGLQFLIQYYNGEERAKGNILERFSAQQFPDLHSELNLSSLELGDSALYFCASSVVGDTQYFGPGTRLTVL.